Listed here are 30 T cell receptor beta chains from one sample, sequenced in a study of shared clonotypes between healthy human individuals (dated by TCRdb to the early 2020s). Preparation of the library involved the immunoSEQ multiplex PCR assay. The table was pulled from immuneACCESS by TCRdb, which kept in-frame rearrangements only. Such tables lose some clones; where checked, under half of the loss comes from unresolved V genes, and the rest has no known cause. This sample is represented by 2.5 million or so clones; 90% to 95% of them were singletons. Around 0.15% of the sample is in the top ten clones. The material sequenced was naive CD4+ T cells sorted from blood. The intended sense of this specimen's cell subset or site label: CD45RA+ positively selected. The receptors were sampled from a man aged 18 to 29 in good health.

Concerning this clone: This sample includes further DNA sequences coding for the same CDR3. The rearrangement links TRBV11-2 to TRBJ2-7; no clear D gene. Trimming took off 4 bases at V and 2 bases at J, with 9 bases between the two ends. Looked up from germline, CDR1 is SGHAT and CDR2 is FQNNGV. CDR3 size: 13 residues. The CDR3 reads CASSSLTTYEQYF. The DNA for the CDR3 is TGTGCCAGCAGCTCCCTCACAACCTACGAGCAGTACTTC.

The chain carries TRBV28 and TRBJ2-3; D is unclear. The ends were cut back, 2 bases at V and 0 bases at J, with 9 bases in the middle. The length of the CDR3 is 15 residues. Germline CDR1 is MDHEN and CDR2 is SYDVKM. Here the CDR3 reads CASSLSSTSTDTQYF. The CDR3, as DNA: TGTGCCAGCAGTTTAAGTAGTACTAGCACAGATACGCAGTATTTT. Full variable domain (rest looked up from reference TRBV28 and TRBJ2-3): DVKVTQSSRYLVKRTGEKVFLECVQDMDHENMFWYRQDPGLGLRLIYFSYDVKMKEKGDIPEGYSVSREKKERFSLILESASTNQTSMYLCASSLSSTSTDTQYFGPGTRLTVL.

The chain joins TRBV19 to TRBJ2-3; perhaps TRBD1 as D (6 bases). This CDR3 is 15 amino acids long. The germline V gene has CDR1 LNHDA and CDR2 SQIVND (reference sequence). V lost 5 bases, J lost 0 bases, and 12 bases lay in between. The CDR3 sequence: CASSPLDSSTDTQYF. The DNA of the CDR3 is TGTGCCAGTAGTCCATTGGACAGCAGCACAGATACGCAGTATTTT. Full variable domain (remainder filled in from reference TRBV19 and TRBJ2-3): DGGITQSPKYLFRKEGQNVTLSCEQNLNHDAMYWYRQDPGQGLRLIYYSQIVNDFQKGDIAEGYSVSREKKESFPLTVTSAQKNPTAFYLCASSPLDSSTDTQYFGPGTRLTVL.

The genes are TRBV5-1 and TRBJ2-2; D ambiguous. This CDR3 region has 16 residues. V lost 4 bases and J 0 bases, leaving 13 bases between the germline ends. CDR1 and CDR2 from the germline V gene are SGHRS and YFSETQ. The CDR3: CASSPLGISNTGELFF. For the CDR3, the DNA is TGCGCCAGCAGCCCCCTAGGAATCTCGAACACCGGGGAGCTGTTTTTT.

The chain has TRBV10-3 and TRBJ2-1; 10 bases line up with TRBD2. V lost 4 bases, J lost 0 bases, and 9 bases stayed unmatched. CDR1 and CDR2 (germline): ENHRY, SYGVKD. CDR3 length: 18 residues. The CDR3 region is CAISGGLAGDVSYNEQFF. The CDR3 DNA sequence: TGTGCCATCAGTGGCGGCCTAGCGGGAGACGTCTCCTACAATGAGCAGTTCTTC.

V gene TRBV6-6 combines with J gene TRBJ1-2; 7 positions match TRBD1. The ends lost 2 bases at V and 2 bases at J; junction bases unmatched: 8. Germline lookup yields CDR1 MNHNY and CDR2 SVGAGI (reference sequence). The CDR3 is made up of 16 amino acids. The CDR3 nucleotides read TGTGCCAGCAGTTACCTAGGGGGGACAGCCAACTATGGCTACACCTTC. This codes for CASSYLGGTANYGYTF.

Turning to this clone: One junction end disagrees with the germline gene, perhaps due to a read error. V and J are TRBV7-7 and TRBJ2-1; TRBD1 aligns across 7 bases. The CDR3 loop spans 19 amino acids. Germline assignment: CDR1 SSHAT and CDR2 FNYEAQ (reference sequence). The CDR3 loop reads CASSLNPTGWTGPHNEQFF. The CDR3 DNA reads as TGTGCTAGCAGCCTGAACCCCACGGGGTGGACAGGACCCCACAATGAGCAGTTCTTC.

J is TRBJ1-5 and V is TRBV7-8, with D tentatively TRBD1 (5 bases). There are 12 residues in the CDR3. Between the trimmed V and J ends, which lost 4 bases and 11 bases, there was a span of 12 bases. CDR1 is SGHVS and CDR2 is FQNEAQ in the germline V gene. The CDR3 DNA is TGTGCCAGCAGCTCGAAGGGGCAAGCCCAGCATTTT. Protein product: CASSSKGQAQHF.

The sample holds one count of this clone. The V gene is TRBV6-6, the J gene TRBJ2-3, with 7 bases that match TRBD1. The germline V gene has CDR1 MNHNY and CDR2 SVGAGI (reference sequence). V dropped 6 bases and J dropped 6; count of bases not matched to a gene: 3. This CDR3 is 12 amino acids long. The CDR3 DNA follows: TGTGCCAGCAGCAAACAGGGGGATACGCAGTATTTT. Its protein is CASSKQGDTQYF.

The gene calls are TRBV10-2 and TRBJ2-7; the D is unclear. This CDR3 comprises 11 residues. The V gene's germline CDR1 is WSHSY and CDR2 SAAADI. Trimming cost V 5 bases and J 3 bases, with 5 bases left between them. The CDR3: CASSSLYEQYF. The CDR3 DNA is TGCGCCAGCAGTTCCCTCTACGAGCAGTACTTC.

This clone was picked up one time. The V call is TRBV30, the J call TRBJ2-2; D not certain. Between the trimmed V and J ends, which lost 8 bases and 3 bases, there was a span of 16 bases. Germline CDR1 GTSNPN, CDR2 SVGIG (reference sequence). This CDR3 is 14 amino acids long. The CDR3 is CAPQSGADTGELFF. In DNA form, the CDR3 reads TGTGCCCCTCAGTCGGGTGCGGACACCGGGGAGCTGTTTTTT.

The gene calls are TRBV7-3 and TRBJ2-1; D uncertain. Trimming removed 0 bases from V and 0 bases from J, with 9 bases in between. The CDR3 spans 16 residues. The germline V gene has CDR1 SGHTA and CDR2 FQGTGA. The CDR3 region is CASSLTGSSSYNEQFF. CDR3 DNA sequence: TGTGCCAGCAGCTTAACAGGCTCTAGCTCCTACAATGAGCAGTTCTTC. Together with reference TRBV7-3 and TRBJ2-1, the CDR3 gives the full variable domain: GAGVSQTPSNKVTEKGKYVELRCDPISGHTALYWYRQSLGQGPEFLIYFQGTGAADDSGLPNDRFFAVRPEGSVSTLKIQRTERGDSAVYLCASSLTGSSSYNEQFFGPGTRLTVL.

V is TRBV4-3 and J is TRBJ2-1; 8 nucleotides agree with TRBD2. Unmatched junction bases numbered 5, after V lost 0 bases and J lost 4 bases. In germline, CDR1 is LGHNA, CDR2 YSLEER. There are 16 residues in the CDR3. In nucleotides, the CDR3 is TGCGCCAGCAGCCAAGATCCGGGAGGGAATTACAATGAGCAGTTCTTC. It yields the protein CASSQDPGGNYNEQFF.

The gene calls are TRBV28 and TRBJ1-1; 8 bases agree with TRBD1. CDR1 and CDR2 (germline): MDHEN, SYDVKM. V was pared by 11 bases and J by 2 bases, with 13 bases of the junction left unmatched. The CDR3 length is 15 residues. The chain's CDR3 is CAPLLRQGFNTEAFF. CDR3 coding DNA: TGTGCCCCACTCCTTAGACAGGGGTTCAACACTGAAGCTTTCTTT.

The chain carries TRBV28 and TRBJ2-7, with D perhaps matching TRBD1 (5 bases). CDR1 is MDHEN, CDR2 SYDVKM, per germline. V lost 6 bases and J lost 1, with 10 bases in between. This CDR3 is built from 13 residues. Here the CDR3 reads CASSSRQSYEQYF. For the CDR3, the DNA is TGTGCCAGCAGCTCTCGACAGTCCTACGAGCAGTACTTC.

About this clone itself: This CDR3 is also generated by other DNA sequences in the sample. This chain links TRBV5-1 with TRBJ2-7, with a tentative D call TRBD2 (5 bases). V lost 1 base to trimming and J lost 0 bases, with 11 bases between them. This CDR3 is built from 15 residues. From germline, CDR1 is SGHRS and CDR2 YFSETQ. Here the CDR3 DNA reads TGCGCCAGCAGCTTGACGGGGTTAAGCTCCTACGAGCAGTACTTC. Its translation is CASSLTGLSSYEQYF.

The chain is built from TRBV10-3 and TRBJ2-2, with D possibly being TRBD2 (6 bases). CDR3 length: 15 residues. V dropped 3 bases and J dropped 0 bases, with 8 bases sitting between them. Germline V gene sequence: CDR1 ENHRY, CDR2 SYGVKD. CDR3 amino acids: CAISDGTSNTGELFF. CDR3 sequence (DNA): TGTGCCATCAGTGACGGGACTTCGAACACCGGGGAGCTGTTTTTT.

DNA of the CDR3: TGTGCCAGCAGCTTAGTTGGACAGACTCTAAACAATGAGCAGTTCTTC. Protein: CASSLVGQTLNNEQFF. The V and J genes are TRBV7-9 and TRBJ2-1, with a possible D match to TRBD1 (6 bases). The CDR3 contains 16 residues. The germline gives CDR1 SEHNR, CDR2 FQNEAQ (reference sequence). With 1 base removed from V and 5 bases from J, the gap between germline ends came to 15 bases.

The chain carries TRBV29-1 and TRBJ2-4; TRBD1 agrees at 10 bases. From germline, CDR1 is SQVTM and CDR2 ANQGSEA. Trimming at V came to 3 bases and at J to 9 bases, leaving 5 bases not matched to a gene. The CDR3 has 13 amino acids. CDR3 DNA sequence: TGCAGCGTTGAGGAGGACAGGGGGGGCATTCAGTACTTC. It translates to CSVEEDRGGIQYF.

CDR3 residues: CASSPRDRGPYGYTF. CDR3 DNA: TGTGCCAGCAGCCCGAGGGACAGGGGGCCCTATGGCTACACCTTC. The chain links TRBV7-9 to TRBJ1-2, with TRBD1 matching 12 bases. In germline, CDR1 is SEHNR, CDR2 FQNEAQ (reference sequence). CDR3 length equals 15 residues. The V and J ends lost 5 bases and 4 bases, in that order; junction bases with no gene match: 5.

The CDR3 DNA is TGTGCCAGCAGCTCAGAAGACAGGGGGGTCTACGAGCAGTACTTC. This encodes CASSSEDRGVYEQYF. The chain carries TRBV7-6 and TRBJ2-7; 9 bases agree with TRBD1. The germline V gene has CDR1 SGHVS and CDR2 FNYEAQ. The CDR3 extends over 15 amino acids. V lost 4 bases, J lost 3 bases, and 7 bases stayed unmatched.

Worth noting for this clone: The sample contains more than one DNA sequence encoding this CDR3. This sequence joins TRBV18 and TRBJ1-1; 7 bases are a match to TRBD1. Germline assignment: CDR1 KGHSH and CDR2 LQKENI. V lost 6 bases to trimming and J lost 1 base; unmatched junction nucleotides: 5. There are 14 residues in the CDR3. In DNA form, the CDR3 reads TGTGCCAGCTCCCCTCGACAGGGGAACACTGAAGCTTTCTTT. Translating gives CASSPRQGNTEAFF.

This chain connects TRBV4-3 to TRBJ1-6; D is ambiguous. Trimming took 0 bases from V and 3 from J, leaving 6 bases between them. The CDR3 covers 15 residues. Germline CDR1 is LGHNA and CDR2 is YSLEER. The CDR3 sequence: CASSQDSHYNSPLHF. In DNA form, the CDR3 reads TGCGCCAGCAGCCAAGACAGCCACTATAATTCACCCCTCCACTTT.

This clone was counted once. The chain uses TRBV9 and TRBJ1-2; TRBD1 aligns across 9 bases. CDR1 is SGDLS and CDR2 is YYNGEE in the germline V gene. Losses at the gene ends were 6 bases for V and 8 bases for J; bases not matched to a gene: 11. The CDR3 runs to 14 residues. In DNA form, the CDR3 reads TGTGCCAGCACCTCCCCGGGACAGGGTGGAGGCTACACCTTC. Residues: CASTSPGQGGGYTF.

This chain uses TRBV10-1 with TRBJ1-1; possible D gene TRBD1, 6 bases. CDR3 length: 14 residues. Germline-derived CDR1 and CDR2 are WNHNN and SYGVQD (reference sequence). Trimming removed 5 bases at V and 1 base at J, with 11 bases between. Here the CDR3 reads CASSTGRGNTEAFF. CDR3 sequence (DNA): TGCGCCAGCAGTACAGGGAGAGGGAACACTGAAGCTTTCTTT.

This clone occurred once. V gene TRBV5-1 combines with J gene TRBJ2-3; a weak D match, TRBD1 (6 bases). Germline V CDR1 and CDR2: SGHRS, YFSETQ. Trimming removed 2 bases at V and 2 bases at J, with 15 bases between. CDR3 length equals 16 residues. CDR3 residues: CASSFLGQPFTDTQYF. DNA of the CDR3: TGCGCCAGCAGCTTTCTAGGACAGCCTTTCACAGATACGCAGTATTTT.

The J gene is TRBJ2-6, the V gene TRBV2; D ambiguous. Germline V gene sequence: CDR1 SNHLY, CDR2 FYNNEI. This CDR3 comprises 15 residues. The germline V and J ends were trimmed by 4 bases and 0 bases, with 7 bases remaining between them. The CDR3 DNA is TGTGCCAGCAGTGGACAAAACTCTGGGGCCAACGTCCTGACTTTC. Protein: CASSGQNSGANVLTF. The whole variable domain, remainder taken from reference TRBV2 and TRBJ2-6, is EPEVTQTPSHQVTQMGQEVILRCVPISNHLYFYWYRQILGQKVEFLVSFYNNEISEKSEIFDDQFSVERPDGSNFTLKIRSTKLEDSAMYFCASSGQNSGANVLTFGAGSRLTVL.

About this clone itself: Other DNA sequences in the sample encode the same CDR3. The chain joins TRBV4-3 to TRBJ2-7; a possible D gene is TRBD2 (5 bases). The length of the CDR3 is 13 residues. Trimming stripped 0 bases from V and 3 bases from J, with 6 bases between. Germline V gives CDR1 LGHNA, CDR2 YSLEER. The DNA for the CDR3 is TGCGCCAGCAGCCAAGATGGGAGCTACGAGCAGTACTTC. It specifies CASSQDGSYEQYF.

The gene calls are TRBV7-9 and TRBJ1-4; D not resolved. The CDR3 runs 14 residues. Germline V gene sequence: CDR1 SEHNR, CDR2 FQNEAQ (reference sequence). Trimming shortened V by 5 bases and J by 8 bases, and 15 bases separated the two germline ends. CDR3 loop: CASSRAVSNEKLFF. CDR3 nucleotides: TGTGCCAGCAGCAGGGCCGTTAGTAACGAAAAACTGTTTTTT.

About this clone: At the DNA level, this CDR3 is encoded by other sequences in the same sample as well. The chain couples TRBV5-1 to TRBJ2-3; 7 nucleotides match TRBD1. Germline loops: CDR1 SGHRS, CDR2 YFSETQ. J gave up 1 base and V 2 bases, and 1 base lay outside the gene matches. The length of the CDR3 is 14 residues. CDR3 sequence (DNA): TGCGCCAGCAGCTTTGGGACAGGCACAGATACGCAGTATTTT. Translated: CASSFGTGTDTQYF.